This TCR beta chain came from a study of OX40 agonist ivuxolimab in advanced cancers. The wider study: A history of anti-PD-1, anti-PD-L1 or anti-CTLA-4 therapy was acceptable, and around 36% had some. Study-wide results and caveats: Among the least clonally expanded were partial responders at 0.1-3.0 mg/kg.

The CDR3 sequence is 15 residues long. The germline gives CDR1 LNHDA, CDR2 SQIVND (reference sequence). The V gene lost 7 bases and the J gene lost 6 bases, with 20 bases spanning the gap. About this clone itself: Its antigen is undetermined.

Produced via immunoSEQ multiplex PCR; TCRdb's table is partial and in-frame only. Of about 3,000 clones in the sample, over 70% were seen once. People who had autoimmune disease history or systemic immunosuppression were excluded. This clonotype was obtained from an adult with an advanced solid tumor such as melanoma, head and neck, liver or kidney cancer. This chain links TRBV19 with TRBJ2-3; possibly TRBD1 or TRBD2 for D (5 bases each). The sample was CD4+ or CD8+ T cells sorted from blood, taken in a trial of the OX40 agonist ivuxolimab. The CDR3 loop reads CASTPRDVMGDTQYF. CDR3 DNA sequence: TGTGCCAGTACCCCTCGGGACGTCATGGGGGATACGCAGTATTTT. Complete variable domain (other parts from reference TRBV19 and TRBJ2-3): DGGITQSPKYLFRKEGQNVTLSCEQNLNHDAMYWYRQDPGQGLRLIYYSQIVNDFQKGDIAEGYSVSREKKESFPLTVTSAQKNPTAFYLCASTPRDVMGDTQYFGPGTRLTVL.